The entry below describes one TCR beta chain. Each CDR3 protein gets one entry after TCRdb re-called the RACE reads with MiXCR. The sample has some 300,000 distinct CDR3 sequences; 5.5% are singletons. Germline lookup yields CDR1 MNHEY and CDR2 SVGEGT. There are 16 residues in the CDR3. Trimming removed 5 bases at V and 5 bases at J, with 18 bases between. The data stem from a study of human T cells and chemical hapten exposure. Across the whole study: Each patch test put 0.01% DPC on the upper back, and results were read at 6 days.

Noted time point: pre-sensitization, week 0. Regarding treatment: therapeutic diphenylcyclopropenone sensitization with weekly scalp DPC. The TCR was taken from a woman younger than 35 with alopecia areata. Some clones in this sample may be carry-over from other donors' samples. Material: whole blood, obtained in connection with sensitization to the hapten diphenylcyclopropenone (DPC). J is TRBJ1-4 and V is TRBV6-2 or TRBV6-3; no clear D. The CDR3 DNA reads TGTGCCAGCAGTCCCGGTTGGGTCAGGCCAAATGAAAAACTGTTTTTT. Translating it yields CASSPGWVRPNEKLFF.